This is a list of T cell receptor beta chains from one sample in a study of cytomegalovirus exposure and HLA in healthy donors. Generated by immunoSEQ multiplex PCR, the TCRdb table keeps only in-frame clones and is missing some. The table lists some 93,000 clones, over 60% of them singletons. The sequencing input was PBMCs. The receptors shown here come from a boy younger than 18 in good health and CMV-seropositive. Each CDR3 is given with its conserved first and last residue. D genes are given only for firm matches. Only some rows state a clone size, as once, few, many or a class for expanded clones.

v_call	clone_size	j_call	d_call	cdr3_nt	cdr3_aa
TRBV6-1	-	TRBJ1-2	-	TGTGCCAGCACCGGTCTCTTGACAGCCTACACCTTC	CASTGLLTAYTF
TRBV5-1	-	TRBJ2-7	TRBD2	TGCGCCAGCAGCGGCCGGGGGGATCTCTACGAGCAGTACTTC	CASSGRGDLYEQYF
TRBV9	-	TRBJ1-2	TRBD1	TGTGCCAGCAGCGGGCCGACAGGGCGGTATGGCTACACCTTC	CASSGPTGRYGYTF
TRBV18	-	TRBJ2-7	TRBD2	TGTGCCAGCTCACCACCGGTAACTAGCGGGAACTACGAGCAGTACTTC	CASSPPVTSGNYEQYF
TRBV7-9	-	TRBJ2-2	-	TGTGCCAGCAGTTCAGACAGGCGATACACCGGGGAGCTGTTTTTT	CASSSDRRYTGELFF
TRBV15	-	TRBJ1-3	-	TGTGCCACCAGCGAGGGCCTCTCTGGAAACACCATATATTTT	CATSEGLSGNTIYF
TRBV5-6	-	TRBJ2-4	-	TGTGCCAGCAGCTTGGCCGCGGGAGCCAAAAACATTCAGTACTTC	CASSLAAGAKNIQYF
TRBV4-1	-	TRBJ1-2	-	TGCGCCAGCAGCCAAGAGGTATACGGAGACTATGGCTACACCTTC	CASSQEVYGDYGYTF
TRBV5-1	-	TRBJ1-2	-	TGCGCCAGCAGCCCGGCCCGGGGACTTAGTCGCTATGGCTACACCTTC	CASSPARGLSRYGYTF
TRBV18	few	TRBJ2-7	-	TGTGCCAGCTCACCCGTCCTTGACAGCTACGAGCAGTACTTC	CASSPVLDSYEQYF
TRBV7-9	-	TRBJ1-3	TRBD1	TGTGCCAGCAGCTTATCGACAGGGTCCGGAAACACCATATATTTT	CASSLSTGSGNTIYF
TRBV6-1	-	TRBJ2-1	-	TGTGCCAGCAGCCGCGACGGAGACAATGAGCAGTTCTTC	CASSRDGDNEQFF
TRBV2	-	TRBJ1-5	TRBD1	TGTGCCAGCAGTGACGGACAGGGGGCAGGTCAGCCCCAGCATTTT	CASSDGQGAGQPQHF
TRBV29-1	-	TRBJ1-4	TRBD1	TGCAGCGGGTCGACAGGGTGGAATGAAAAACTGTTTTTT	CSGSTGWNEKLFF
TRBV19	once	TRBJ1-5	-	TGTGCCAGTAGTTTCCGGGATTGGGGTCAGCCCCAGCATTTT	CASSFRDWGQPQHF
TRBV27	once	TRBJ1-2	-	TGTGCCAGCAGTCTATACCGGGAGGGCTATGGCTACACCTTC	CASSLYREGYGYTF
TRBV18	few	TRBJ1-1	TRBD1	TGTGCCAGCTCACCGGGGACAGGGGATCTACTGAACACTGAAGCTTTCTTT	CASSPGTGDLLNTEAFF
TRBV6-5	-	TRBJ2-7	TRBD1	TGTGCCAGCAGTTCAGGGACAGACCTCTCCTACGAGCAGTACTTC	CASSSGTDLSYEQYF
TRBV7-8	-	TRBJ2-2	-	TGTGCCAGCAGCTTAGAAAGGTCGGGGGAAGGGGAGCTGTTTTTT	CASSLERSGEGELFF
TRBV4-1	few	TRBJ2-6	-	TGCGCCAGCAGCCAAGTCTACAGCCGCTCTGGGGCCAACGTCCTGACTTTC	CASSQVYSRSGANVLTF
TRBV6-1	-	TRBJ2-7	-	TGTGCCAGCAGTGAAACAGGACCCTCCTACGAGCAGTACTTC	CASSETGPSYEQYF
TRBV5-6	-	TRBJ2-3	-	TGTGCCAGCAGAACTTGGACGGGACTTGCGGGGAATACCGATACGCAGTATTTT	CASRTWTGLAGNTDTQYF
TRBV5-1	-	TRBJ1-1	-	TGCGCCAGCACCCTCTCCAGTGTATTGAACACTGAAGCTTTCTTT	CASTLSSVLNTEAFF
TRBV6-5	once	TRBJ2-2	TRBD1	TGTGCCAGCAGTTACACCGACAGGGGGCAGACCGGGGAGCTGTTTTTT	CASSYTDRGQTGELFF
TRBV27	few	TRBJ2-1	TRBD2	TGTGCCAGCAGTTTCACTAGCGGGAGGCTGAATGAGCAGTTCTTC	CASSFTSGRLNEQFF
TRBV14	few	TRBJ1-2	-	TGTGCCAGCAGCCAAGCCCCGACAGTAGGAGCTGGCTACACCTTC	CASSQAPTVGAGYTF
TRBV18	-	TRBJ2-7	TRBD1	TGTGCCAGCTCACGACAGGGGAATCCCTACGAGCCGTACTTC	CASSRQGNPYEPYF
TRBV4-2	-	TRBJ1-6	-	TGTGCCAGCAGCCAAGTAAGGCAGGGGATTTCACCCCTCCACTTT	CASSQVRQGISPLHF
TRBV5-4	-	TRBJ1-2	TRBD1	TGTGCCAGCAGCTTGGCCGGCGGGACAGGGTATGGCTACACCTTC	CASSLAGGTGYGYTF
TRBV2	-	TRBJ2-2	TRBD2	TGTGCCAGCACTAGCGGCTGGGGGGGCACCGGGGAGCTGTTTTTT	CASTSGWGGTGELFF
TRBV7-6	-	TRBJ2-1	TRBD2	TGTGCCAGCAGCTTAATAGGACTAGCAAATGAGCAGTTCTTC	CASSLIGLANEQFF
TRBV30	once	TRBJ1-6	TRBD1	TGTGCCTGGAGTTTGACAGGGGCCTCCTATAATTCACCCCTCCACTTT	CAWSLTGASYNSPLHF
TRBV5-1	-	TRBJ2-7	-	TGCGCCAGCCGTTCGGACTCCCTTTCCTACGAGCAGTACTTC	CASRSDSLSYEQYF
TRBV6-5	-	TRBJ1-2	TRBD1	TGTGCCAGCAGTTACTGGCGCAAGACAGGGCGGTATGGCTACACCTTC	CASSYWRKTGRYGYTF
TRBV5-1	-	TRBJ2-7	-	TGCGCCAGCAGTAGGTCCAGGGACTCCTACGAGCAGTACTTC	CASSRSRDSYEQYF
TRBV4-2	-	TRBJ2-7	TRBD2	TGTGCCAGCAGCCAAGAAAGGGAACTAGCGGGGAGCTCCTACGAGCAGTACTTC	CASSQERELAGSSYEQYF
TRBV2	-	TRBJ1-1	-	TGTGCCAGCAGTGGGACACTGAACACTGAAGCTTTCTTT	CASSGTLNTEAFF
TRBV30	-	TRBJ2-1	-	TGTGCCTGGGGTCTTGGCGGGGGCTACTACAATGAGCAGTTCTTC	CAWGLGGGYYNEQFF
TRBV7-2	-	TRBJ2-7	-	TGTGCCAGCAGCTTAGTGGTGGGCGGGAATAAACCCTACGAGCAGTACTTC	CASSLVVGGNKPYEQYF
TRBV25-1	-	TRBJ2-7	-	TGTGCCAGCACCCCAGAAACCTGGCAGTACCCCTACGAGCAGTACTTC	CASTPETWQYPYEQYF
TRBV18	-	TRBJ1-5	-	TGTGCCAGCTCACCCTTAAGGGCAGGGCACGATCAGCCCCAGCATTTT	CASSPLRAGHDQPQHF
TRBV27	-	TRBJ1-2	-	TGTGCCAGCGGGTTAGGCAGGGGCGTTTTTGCTGGCTACACCTTC	CASGLGRGVFAGYTF
TRBV29-1	-	TRBJ1-4	TRBD1	TGCAGCGTGCGGACAGGGGAAAAACTGTTTTTT	CSVRTGEKLFF
TRBV9	-	TRBJ2-1	TRBD2	TGTGCCAGCAGCTCCCGGGCCGTGGGAGGGAATGAGCAGTTCTTC	CASSSRAVGGNEQFF
TRBV6-5	-	TRBJ2-1	-	TGTGCCAGCAGTTACTCCGCTGGAGACGTAGCTGAGCAGTTCTTC	CASSYSAGDVAEQFF
TRBV27	-	TRBJ2-2	-	TGTGCCAGCAGACAGGGAAATAGTCCCGGGGAGCTGTTTTTT	CASRQGNSPGELFF
TRBV9	-	TRBJ2-1	-	TGTGCCAGCAGCGTCACTTCGTTCGGGGGAGCCGTCAACAATGAGCAGTTCTTC	CASSVTSFGGAVNNEQFF
TRBV7-9	-	TRBJ1-1	TRBD1	TGTGCCAGCAGCTTGCCTCAGGGGGTCGGGGGAGCTTTCTTT	CASSLPQGVGGAFF
TRBV19	-	TRBJ1-5	TRBD1	TGTGCCAGTTGGGACAGATATAGCAATCAGCCCCAGCATTTT	CASWDRYSNQPQHF
TRBV7-2	-	TRBJ2-7	-	TGTGCCAGCAGCAAAGGGTTGGGGGCCTCCTACGAGCAGTACTTC	CASSKGLGASYEQYF
TRBV6-1	-	TRBJ1-5	-	TGTGCCAGCACCCAGGGGCCAGATCAGCCCCAGCATTTT	CASTQGPDQPQHF
TRBV20-1	-	TRBJ2-7	TRBD1	TGCAGTGCGGTCCGGGACAGTCAGTACTTC	CSAVRDSQYF
TRBV4-3	-	TRBJ2-7	TRBD2	TGCGCCAGCAGCCTAATAGCGGGAGGTGTCGAGCAGTACTTC	CASSLIAGGVEQYF
TRBV5-1	few	TRBJ2-7	-	TGCGCCAGCAGCTTCCAGGGAACCTACGAGCAGTACTTC	CASSFQGTYEQYF
TRBV29-1	-	TRBJ1-1	-	TGCAGCGTTGAAACCGAAATAAACTCCCAAGCTTTCTTT	CSVETEINSQAFF
TRBV7-2	-	TRBJ2-3	TRBD1	TGTGCCAGCAGCCCACAGGGGACGACCCACACAGATACGCAGTATTTT	CASSPQGTTHTDTQYF